This is a list of T cell receptor beta chains from one sample in a study of beta chain features in type 1 diabetes. Data came from immunoSEQ multiplex PCR; TCRdb stores just in-frame clones and leaves some out. The data show about 140,000 clones, less than 10% seen once. The specimen sequenced was central memory CD4+ T cells from blood. The receptors were gathered from a woman between 40 and 50 years old in good health. The CDR3 runs from the conserved cysteine through the conserved F or W. A D gene is named only where the DNA matches it firmly. For some rows the clone size is stated as once, few or many, or as a class when expanded; others skip it.

cdr3_aa: CASTQQGAGGNTIYF
cdr3_nt: TGTGCCAGCACCCAACAGGGGGCTGGTGGAAACACCATATATTTT
clone_size: few
j_call: TRBJ1-3
v_call: TRBV25-1
cdr3_length: 15
d_call: TRBD1

cdr3_aa: CASSEEGSSNYGYTF
cdr3_nt: TGTGCCAGCAGTGAGGAGGGCAGCTCTAACTATGGCTACACCTTC
clone_size: .
j_call: TRBJ1-2
v_call: TRBV6-1
cdr3_length: 15
d_call: .

cdr3_aa: CARSPIGQFYGYTF
cdr3_nt: TGTGCCAGATCCCCTATAGGACAGTTCTATGGCTACACCTTC
clone_size: few
j_call: TRBJ1-2
v_call: TRBV7-2
cdr3_length: 14
d_call: .

cdr3_aa: CASSEYGVNYGYTF
cdr3_nt: TGTGCCAGCAGTGAATACGGGGTGAACTATGGCTACACCTTC
clone_size: .
j_call: TRBJ1-2
v_call: TRBV25-1
cdr3_length: 14
d_call: .

cdr3_aa: CASSPGAGGNSPLHF
cdr3_nt: TGTGCCAGCAGCCCCGGGGCAGGGGGCAATTCACCCCTCCACTTT
clone_size: .
j_call: TRBJ1-6
v_call: TRBV11-2
cdr3_length: 15
d_call: TRBD1

cdr3_aa: CASSERQFYYHF
cdr3_nt: TGTGCCAGCAGTGAAAGGCAGTTCTACTACCACTTC
clone_size: few
j_call: TRBJ1-2
v_call: TRBV2
cdr3_length: 12
d_call: .

cdr3_aa: CASSLRRAYEQYF
cdr3_nt: TGTGCCAGCAGCTTAAGACGGGCCTACGAGCAGTACTTC
clone_size: few
j_call: TRBJ2-7
v_call: TRBV7-2
cdr3_length: 13
d_call: .

cdr3_aa: CASSFGLPGGNQPQHF
cdr3_nt: TGTGCCAGCAGCTTCGGCCTGCCGGGGGGGAATCAGCCCCAGCATTTT
clone_size: many
j_call: TRBJ1-5
v_call: TRBV7-9
cdr3_length: 16
d_call: .

cdr3_aa: CASSPSSGANVLTF
cdr3_nt: TGTGCTAGCAGCCCGAGTTCTGGGGCCAACGTCCTGACTTTC
clone_size: few
j_call: TRBJ2-6
v_call: TRBV7-7
cdr3_length: 14
d_call: .

cdr3_aa: CASRPTGGDQPQHF
cdr3_nt: TGCGCCAGCAGGCCTACAGGGGGGGATCAGCCCCAGCATTTT
clone_size: few
j_call: TRBJ1-5
v_call: TRBV5-1
cdr3_length: 14
d_call: TRBD1

cdr3_aa: CASSLNRASYGYTF
cdr3_nt: TGTGCCAGCAGCCTGAACAGGGCGTCCTATGGCTACACCTTC
clone_size: few
j_call: TRBJ1-2
v_call: TRBV13
cdr3_length: 14
d_call: .

cdr3_aa: CASSAWETDTQYF
cdr3_nt: TGTGCCAGTAGTGCCTGGGAGACAGATACGCAGTATTTT
clone_size: few
j_call: TRBJ2-3
v_call: TRBV19
cdr3_length: 13
d_call: .

cdr3_aa: CASSPLEGYTF
cdr3_nt: TGTGCCAGCAGCCCGCTTGAGGGCTACACCTTC
clone_size: .
j_call: TRBJ1-2
v_call: TRBV7-9
cdr3_length: 11
d_call: .

cdr3_aa: CASSASDRGGNQPQHF
cdr3_nt: TGTGCCAGCTCAGCATCAGACAGGGGTGGGAATCAGCCCCAGCATTTT
clone_size: few
j_call: TRBJ1-5
v_call: TRBV18
cdr3_length: 16
d_call: TRBD1

cdr3_aa: CASRAAGTYSGELFF
cdr3_nt: TGTGCCAGCAGGGCCGCGGGGACTTACTCCGGGGAGCTGTTTTTT
clone_size: .
j_call: TRBJ2-2
v_call: TRBV6-1
cdr3_length: 15
d_call: .

cdr3_aa: CASSTPGLAGGHTDTQYF
cdr3_nt: TGTGCCAGTAGTACACCGGGACTAGCGGGGGGTCACACAGATACGCAGTATTTT
clone_size: .
j_call: TRBJ2-3
v_call: TRBV19
cdr3_length: 18
d_call: TRBD2

cdr3_aa: CASSKYASGGARTGELFF
cdr3_nt: TGTGCCAGCAGTAAATATGCTAGCGGGGGGGCCAGGACCGGGGAGCTGTTTTTT
clone_size: .
j_call: TRBJ2-2
v_call: TRBV11-2
cdr3_length: 18
d_call: TRBD2

cdr3_aa: CASSVGGGGENSPLHF
cdr3_nt: TGTGCCAGCAGCGTAGGTGGAGGGGGGGAAAATTCACCCCTCCACTTT
clone_size: .
j_call: TRBJ1-6
v_call: TRBV9
cdr3_length: 16
d_call: .

cdr3_aa: CASLTGQASGYTF
cdr3_nt: TGTGCCAGCCTAACAGGACAGGCTTCGGGCTACACCTTC
clone_size: few
j_call: TRBJ1-2
v_call: TRBV28
cdr3_length: 13
d_call: TRBD1

cdr3_aa: CASSRLAGAGSVGNEQFF
cdr3_nt: TGTGCCAGCTCACGGCTAGCGGGGGCCGGGTCAGTGGGCAATGAGCAGTTCTTC
clone_size: .
j_call: TRBJ2-1
v_call: TRBV18
cdr3_length: 18
d_call: TRBD2

cdr3_aa: CASVGSPGGRSKNIQYF
cdr3_nt: TGTGCCAGCGTTGGATCCCCGGGGGGGCGTTCCAAAAACATTCAGTACTTC
clone_size: few
j_call: TRBJ2-4
v_call: TRBV28
cdr3_length: 17
d_call: TRBD2

cdr3_aa: CASSFGTGVETQYF
cdr3_nt: TGTGCCAGCAGCTTTGGGACAGGGGTGGAGACCCAGTACTTC
clone_size: .
j_call: TRBJ2-5
v_call: TRBV7-2
cdr3_length: 14
d_call: TRBD1

cdr3_aa: CASTSGGWDTQYF
cdr3_nt: TGTGCCAGCACTAGCGGGGGGTGGGATACGCAGTATTTT
clone_size: few
j_call: TRBJ2-3
v_call: TRBV9
cdr3_length: 13
d_call: TRBD2

cdr3_aa: CATFLGGTDTQYF
cdr3_nt: TGTGCCACCTTCTTAGGGGGCACAGATACGCAGTATTTT
clone_size: few
j_call: TRBJ2-3
v_call: TRBV18
cdr3_length: 13
d_call: .

cdr3_aa: CASSSGDRTNTEAFF
cdr3_nt: TGCGCCAGCAGCTCGGGGGACAGGACGAACACTGAAGCTTTCTTT
clone_size: .
j_call: TRBJ1-1
v_call: TRBV5-1
cdr3_length: 15
d_call: TRBD1

cdr3_aa: CASSKVGGRTEAFF
cdr3_nt: TGTGCCAGTAGTAAGGTCGGGGGGCGGACTGAAGCTTTCTTT
clone_size: few
j_call: TRBJ1-1
v_call: TRBV19
cdr3_length: 14
d_call: .

cdr3_aa: CASSLDNSYNEQFF
cdr3_nt: TGTGCCAGCAGCTTAGATAACTCCTACAATGAGCAGTTCTTC
clone_size: few
j_call: TRBJ2-1
v_call: TRBV7-9
cdr3_length: 14
d_call: .

cdr3_aa: CASSWGLGDGEAFF
cdr3_nt: TGCGCCAGCAGCTGGGGCCTTGGGGATGGCGAAGCTTTCTTT
clone_size: few
j_call: TRBJ1-1
v_call: TRBV5-1
cdr3_length: 14
d_call: .

cdr3_aa: CASGGGVHGYTF
cdr3_nt: TGTGCCAGCGGGGGAGGAGTACATGGCTACACCTTC
clone_size: .
j_call: TRBJ1-2
v_call: TRBV19
cdr3_length: 12
d_call: .

cdr3_aa: CASRPGLAGGQETQYF
cdr3_nt: TGTGCCAGCAGGCCTGGACTAGCGGGGGGACAAGAGACCCAGTACTTC
clone_size: few
j_call: TRBJ2-5
v_call: TRBV2
cdr3_length: 16
d_call: TRBD2

cdr3_aa: CASSGQIGNTIYF
cdr3_nt: TGTGCCAGCAGTGGACAGATTGGAAACACCATATATTTT
clone_size: few
j_call: TRBJ1-3
v_call: TRBV2
cdr3_length: 13
d_call: .

cdr3_aa: CASEGTSGGTDTQYF
cdr3_nt: TGTGCCAGCGAAGGAACTAGCGGGGGGACGGATACGCAGTATTTT
clone_size: .
j_call: TRBJ2-3
v_call: TRBV6-1
cdr3_length: 15
d_call: TRBD2

cdr3_aa: CASSPAGGTNEKLFF
cdr3_nt: TGTGCCAGCTCTCCCGCGGGGGGGACTAATGAAAAACTGTTTTTT
clone_size: .
j_call: TRBJ1-4
v_call: TRBV6-5
cdr3_length: 15
d_call: .

cdr3_aa: CASSFRTSGATTDTQYF
cdr3_nt: TGTGCCAGCAGCTTCCGGACTAGCGGGGCCACCACAGATACGCAGTATTTT
clone_size: .
j_call: TRBJ2-3
v_call: TRBV7-9
cdr3_length: 17
d_call: TRBD2

cdr3_aa: CASSKERLAGTGETQYF
cdr3_nt: TGTGCCAGCAGCAAAGAACGCCTAGCGGGTACCGGGGAGACCCAGTACTTC
clone_size: many
j_call: TRBJ2-5
v_call: TRBV21-1
cdr3_length: 17
d_call: .

cdr3_aa: CASSPGGTGYSSSYEQYF
cdr3_nt: TGTGCCAGCAGCCCGGGTGGGACAGGCTACTCGTCCTCCTACGAGCAGTACTTC
clone_size: .
j_call: TRBJ2-7
v_call: TRBV5-4
cdr3_length: 18
d_call: TRBD1

cdr3_aa: CASSETTTQYF
cdr3_nt: TGTGCCAGCAGCGAAACAACGACCCAGTACTTC
clone_size: .
j_call: TRBJ2-5
v_call: TRBV7-2
cdr3_length: 11
d_call: .

cdr3_aa: CASRQVNTEAFF
cdr3_nt: TGTGCTAGCAGACAGGTGAACACTGAAGCTTTCTTT
clone_size: many
j_call: TRBJ1-1
v_call: TRBV2
cdr3_length: 12
d_call: .

cdr3_aa: CASSFAGGHTGELFF
cdr3_nt: TGTGCCAGCAGCTTCGCGGGGGGACACACCGGGGAGCTGTTTTTT
clone_size: few
j_call: TRBJ2-2
v_call: TRBV2
cdr3_length: 15
d_call: TRBD2

cdr3_aa: CAITDFSGGTDTQYF
cdr3_nt: TGTGCCATCACCGATTTTAGCGGGGGCACAGATACGCAGTATTTT
clone_size: .
j_call: TRBJ2-3
v_call: TRBV10-3
cdr3_length: 15
d_call: TRBD2

cdr3_aa: CASSLQGARTDTQYF
cdr3_nt: TGCGCCAGCAGTCTACAGGGCGCACGGACAGATACGCAGTATTTT
clone_size: few
j_call: TRBJ2-3
v_call: TRBV5-1
cdr3_length: 15
d_call: .

cdr3_aa: CASSLAGGVAKNIQYF
cdr3_nt: TGTGCCAGCAGCTTAGCGGGGGGGGTAGCCAAAAACATTCAGTACTTC
clone_size: few
j_call: TRBJ2-4
v_call: TRBV7-2
cdr3_length: 16
d_call: TRBD2